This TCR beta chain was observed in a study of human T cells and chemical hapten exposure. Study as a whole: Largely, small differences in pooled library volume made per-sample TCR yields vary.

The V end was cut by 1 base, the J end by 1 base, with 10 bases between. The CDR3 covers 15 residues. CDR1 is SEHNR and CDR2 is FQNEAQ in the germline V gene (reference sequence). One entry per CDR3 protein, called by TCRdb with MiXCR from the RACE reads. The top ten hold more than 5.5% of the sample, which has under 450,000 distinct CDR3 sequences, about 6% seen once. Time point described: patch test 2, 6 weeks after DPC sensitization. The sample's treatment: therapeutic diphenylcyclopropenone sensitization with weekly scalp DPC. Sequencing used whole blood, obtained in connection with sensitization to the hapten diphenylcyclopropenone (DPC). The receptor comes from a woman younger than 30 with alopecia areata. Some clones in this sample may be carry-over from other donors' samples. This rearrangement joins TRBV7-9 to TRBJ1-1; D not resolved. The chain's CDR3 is CASSLVPPENTEAFF. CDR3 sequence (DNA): TGTGCCAGCAGCTTAGTCCCCCCGGAGAACACTGAAGCTTTCTTT.